These T cell receptor beta chains were read from a single sample in a study of breast tumors, draining lymph nodes, adjacent tissues. TCRdb independently ran MiXCR on the multiplex PCR reads; one entry per CDR3 protein. The sample has around 250,000 distinct CDR3 sequences, approximately 36% seen once. The material sequenced was axillary lymph node tissue. The receptors derive from a female donor with breast cancer. Some clones in this sample may be carry-over from other donors' samples. Each CDR3 is given with its conserved first and last residue. A D gene is named only where the DNA matches it firmly. Size is stated for part of the rows, as once, few or many counts, or as a class when the clone is expanded.

CDR3nt,CDR3aa,d_gene,j_gene,v_gene,abundance
TGCAGCGTGACAATCCACACCTACGAGCAGTACTTC,CSVTIHTYEQYF,.,TRBJ2-7,TRBV29-1,many
TGTGCTAGCAGCAAGGGACTAGCGGGCGAGCAGTACTTC,CASSKGLAGEQYF,TRBD2,TRBJ2-7,TRBV7-6,once
TGTGCCAGCAGTTTCGTGGGACAGGATACGCAGTATTTT,CASSFVGQDTQYF,TRBD1,TRBJ2-3,TRBV12-3/TRBV12-4,once
TGCAGTGCTAGAGATCTTACTAGCGGAGGCACAGATACGCAGTATTTT,CSARDLTSGGTDTQYF,TRBD2,TRBJ2-3,TRBV20-1,many
TGTGCCAGCAGTTCCCACGTTAACTATGGCTACACCTTC,CASSSHVNYGYTF,.,TRBJ1-2,TRBV6-5,.
TGTGCCAGCAGTGAGGAAAGCCTCCCGGGACAGGGGGCGCATACCTATGGCTACACCTTC,CASSEESLPGQGAHTYGYTF,TRBD1,TRBJ1-2,TRBV25-1,many
TGCGCCAGCAGCCAAGACAGGGGAGACGCAGATACGCAGTATTTT,CASSQDRGDADTQYF,.,TRBJ2-3,TRBV4-1,many
TGTGCCAGCAGTGGCCTGGGTATCTACGAGCAGTACTTC,CASSGLGIYEQYF,.,TRBJ2-7,TRBV2,many
TGCAGTGCTAGCGGGGCCGGGGGGGCCAACGTCCTGACTTTC,CSASGAGGANVLTF,.,TRBJ2-6,TRBV20-1,.
TGTGCCAGCAGTGAAGCACGGGGCTCCTACGAGCAGTACTTC,CASSEARGSYEQYF,.,TRBJ2-7,TRBV2,.
TGTGCCAGCAGTTTAGATCTCTACGAGCAGTACTTC,CASSLDLYEQYF,.,TRBJ2-7,TRBV28,few
TGTGCCTTGAAGGGGGGGGATCGTGAAAAACTGTTTTTT,CALKGGDREKLFF,.,TRBJ1-4,TRBV2,many
TGTGCCAGCAGTGAGGGCGTTGGGAAACGAAAACTGTTTTTT,CASSEGVGKRKLFF,.,TRBJ1-4,TRBV6-1,.
TGTGCCAGCTCACGACAGGGGACTGGGGCCAACGTCCTGACTTTC,CASSRQGTGANVLTF,TRBD1,TRBJ2-6,TRBV18,once
TGCAGTGCTTCCACTAGCGGGGGGGCCTGGGGCCAAGAGACCCAGTACTTC,CSASTSGGAWGQETQYF,TRBD2,TRBJ2-5,TRBV20-1,many
TGTGCCAGCAGCATCCCGACAGGACGCTCTGGAAACACCATATATTTT,CASSIPTGRSGNTIYF,.,TRBJ1-3,TRBV13,many
TGCGCCAGCAGCCGGGACGGCACAGATACGCAGTATTTT,CASSRDGTDTQYF,.,TRBJ2-3,TRBV5-1,many
TGTGCCAGCAAGACTAGCGGGAGAAACAATGAGCAGTTCTTC,CASKTSGRNNEQFF,TRBD2,TRBJ2-1,TRBV7-3,once
TGTGCCATCAGTGAGTCGGTAACAGGGAAGAATGGCTACACCTTC,CAISESVTGKNGYTF,.,TRBJ1-2,TRBV10-3,many
TGCGCCAGCAGTACTACAGGGAGCTACTATGGCTACACCTTC,CASSTTGSYYGYTF,.,TRBJ1-2,TRBV5-1,many
TGTGCCAGTAGTTTTTCAGGGGCGGTCGCCGGGGAGCTGTTTTTT,CASSFSGAVAGELFF,.,TRBJ2-2,TRBV19,many
TGCAGTGCGCCGGGTCCCCAGAAGAATGAGCAGTTCTTC,CSAPGPQKNEQFF,.,TRBJ2-1,TRBV20-1,.
TGTGCCAGCAGTATGGGGCTAGCGGGGGCCGGAGAGACCCAGTACTTC,CASSMGLAGAGETQYF,TRBD2,TRBJ2-5,TRBV6-4,.
TGCAGTGCTAGAATCCTACGGGCCCCGCGAAATGAGCAGTTCTTC,CSARILRAPRNEQFF,.,TRBJ2-1,TRBV20-1,many
TGCAGCGTTGTCGCGGGGACTAGCGGATACAATGAGCAGTTCTTC,CSVVAGTSGYNEQFF,TRBD2,TRBJ2-1,TRBV29-1,many
TGCGCCAGCAGCCAAGTGTCGTATTCCTACAATGAGCAGTTCTTC,CASSQVSYSYNEQFF,.,TRBJ2-1,TRBV4-3,many
TGCAGCTCCGGGACAGGGGAGCAAAGTGGCTACACCTTC,CSSGTGEQSGYTF,TRBD1,TRBJ1-2,TRBV29-1,.
.,CASSFYICSASSLLAGYEQYF,.,TRBJ2-7,TRBV7-9,.